This T cell receptor beta chain was recovered during a study of Graves' ophthalmopathy and Graves' hyperthyroidism. Amplification targeted the TCR beta CDR3 regions, with RNA transcripts as the source material. First-round RT-PCR used HTBI primers; second-round multiplex PCR followed. MiXCR was run by TCRdb on the multiplex PCR reads, yielding one entry per CDR3 protein. The sample holds approximately 700,000 distinct CDR3 sequences; about two fifths are singletons and the top ten take more than 3%. With regard to this clonotype: Its antigen is currently unknown.

Germline CDR1 is SGHRS and CDR2 is YFSETQ. This CDR3 has 15 residues. V dropped 0 bases and J dropped 0 bases, with 9 bases sitting between them. Study outcomes and limitations: With just under 71% sensitivity and about 72% specificity, the model predicted ophthalmopathy progression.

Source material: peripheral blood. This sequence joins TRBV5-1 and TRBJ1-1; no definite D call. The sequence derives from an adult man with Graves' ophthalmopathy. CDR3 bases: TGCGCCAGCAGCTTGGCCAGCCCCATGAACACTGAAGCTTTCTTT. The encoded protein is CASSLASPMNTEAFF.